The present T cell receptor beta chain was sequenced within a study of blood T cell repertoires in COVID-19. As for the study in general: Material from acute and convalescent COVID-19 was sourced from the United States, Italy and Spain.

Methods used by the authors: How many nucleated cells were present was estimated from reference gene primer amplification. Sequenced by immunoSEQ multiplex PCR; TCRdb stores in-frame clones only, minus some. The DNA was the basis for D and trimming; V, J and clone size are from that table. There are about 380,000 clones in the sample; around 84% occur only once, and about 3.6% lies in the top ten. The sequencing input was peripheral blood. This TCR derives from a woman under 30 with acute or convalescent COVID-19.

For the CDR3, the DNA is TGTGCCAGTAGTATTTGGGCGGGGAGCACAGATACGCAGTATTTT. This gives the protein CASSIWAGSTDTQYF. The V and J genes are TRBV19 and TRBJ2-3; a possible D gene is TRBD2 (6 bases). V lost 3 bases and J lost 0, with 10 bases in between. Germline lookup yields CDR1 LNHDA and CDR2 SQIVND (reference sequence). The CDR3 runs to 15 residues.